This T cell receptor beta chain was recovered during a study of human T cells and chemical hapten exposure. Indicated time point: patch test 3, about 24 weeks after DPC sensitization. Treatment reported: therapeutic diphenylcyclopropenone sensitization with weekly scalp DPC. Via MiXCR, TCRdb re-called the RACE reads, giving one row per CDR3 protein. Among some 79,000 distinct CDR3 sequences listed, approximately 10% were seen once. About this clonotype itself: This may be a read error: a much more frequent sequence differs by one nucleotide.

The ends were cut back, 4 bases at V and 5 bases at J, with 26 bases in the middle. The CDR3 contains 18 residues. Sequences were derived from whole blood, sampled in connection with sensitization to the hapten diphenylcyclopropenone (DPC). The genes are TRBV12-3 or TRBV12-4 and TRBJ1-2, with D maybe TRBD1 (5 bases). This sequence was found in a woman between 45 and 65 years old with alopecia areata. Some clones in this sample may be carry-over from other donors' samples. The CDR3 sequence is CASSSWGVQAARPYGYTF. CDR3 coding DNA: TGTGCCAGCAGTTCGTGGGGCGTTCAGGCAGCCAGGCCGTATGGCTACACCTTC.